This record covers a single T cell receptor (beta chain). No cognate antigen has been identified for it. The input lacks base qualities; no much larger clone sits a single base away. The cohort comprised 550 to 700 healthy bone marrow donors. At the time of sampling, all cohort members were nominally healthy, though unrecorded immune exposures were likely present. Of the approximately 620 cohort members, nearly 300 had a positive CMV serostatus and about 400 had a negative one, while no CMV serostatus was recorded for the donor. Each donor provided a peripheral blood sample, and peripheral blood mononuclear cells were used for TCR beta sequencing. Genomic DNA was extracted from the blood cell samples with the Qiagen DNeasy Blood Extraction Kit. The CDR3 measures 14 amino acids from cysteine to phenylalanine. Solely the CDR3 DNA is kept, with 42 bases framed from the first base. According to the germline V gene, CDR1 reads SGHAT and CDR2 reads FQNNGV. Trimming takes 2 bases from V and 3 bases from J, and the germline ends sit 9 bases apart.

The data originate from a study of cytomegalovirus exposure and HLA in healthy donors (TCRdb year 2017). Notes on the research overall: According to an earlier analysis of a few hundred of the donors, about 170 million T cells yielded 90 million to 130 million unique TCR beta sequences and about 300 Gb of sequence data. Roughly 300 gigabases of sequencing data and 70 million to 100 million unique TCR sequences made up an early release that covered approximately 650 HLA-typed donors. The genetic ancestry cluster associated with self-reported Caucasian donors included 80% to 90% of the approximately 400 genotyped donors. The study aimed to test whether cataloging public T cell receptors could reveal signatures of past pathogen exposure. Using immunosequencing, the study profiled T cell repertoires from 500 to 800 subjects and related those repertoires to cytomegalovirus serostatus. Besides the first cohort of around 700 subjects, a separate validation cohort made up of about 120 different subjects was used. The study combined high-throughput TCR immunosequencing, statistical association of individual TCRs with disease status, and machine learning to predict cytomegalovirus infection status. In a later analysis, previously published TCR beta repertoires from fewer than 750 donors were re-analyzed and high-resolution HLA genotyping was added so that TCR occurrence patterns could be studied. Rather than drawing on any new phenotypic data, the later analysis identified candidate immune exposures from TCR beta sequences and the way those sequences occurred across donors. In an earlier analysis of more than 550 of the donors, high-throughput TCR beta sequencing was used to judge whether each TCR beta V gene segment behaved as functional or pseudogenic. Donor age, sex, ethnicity and CMV serostatus were compiled together with the repertoire data. In a later genetic analysis, genome-wide SNP genotypes for about 55% of the roughly 670 donors were used, and that subset was treated as a discovery cohort. Every repertoire in the discovery cohort had been generated on one and the same sequencing platform. Class I and class II HLA loci were covered by the typing at four-digit resolution. Typing coverage differed by locus: A, B, C, DRB1 and DQB1 were typed in roughly 629-630 donors, DQA1 in roughly 500, DPA1 in around 580, and DPB1 in approximately 450. Four or five DR-DQ haplotypes were handled as single units for association and clustering because linkage in the cohort was strong. On average, roughly 240,000 unique TCR beta nucleotide sequences were sequenced per donor among a few hundred genotyped donors of the cohort, with roughly 18% of those sequences being non-productive. Beyond this particular receptor, the publication reports: Because some donors lacked HLA typing at each locus, the association tests relied only on the typed subset. Linkage disequilibrium might explain the correlated functional status among segregating V segments, but an unknown experimental factor could not be excluded. It was suggested by the authors that the approach could potentially be generalized to other disease states and immunological phenotypes. In a later analysis, TCR association rates were found to vary across HLA loci, with the most associated TCRs seen for DRB1 alleles and the fewest for HLA-C alleles. A few of the identified cytomegalovirus-associated TCR beta chains were confirmed in vitro to be specific for cytomegalovirus antigens. Compared with the approximately 710-donor mean, donors in an Asian-associated ancestry cluster had fewer N-insertions in productive TCRs, according to a later genetic analysis. This cohort had only TCR beta chains sequenced, and the lack of alpha or paired-chain data limited which features could be detected. Because the 87-base-pair reads could not distinguish some IMGT-functional V segments, including TRBV6-2 and TRBV6-3, those segments were excluded. In a later genetic analysis, a missense DCLRE1C variant was associated with V-gene and J-gene trimming of TCR beta chains, and the association was replicated in an independent cohort. A further reported finding was that TCR beta sequences accurately predicted the HLA-A and HLA-B alleles for most subjects in the first cohort. Presence/absence analyses assumed roughly uniform sequencing depth across donors, an assumption that may not hold. Strong co-occurrence of HLA alleles, especially DR and DQ, made assigning TCR associations to individual alleles difficult. Most TCR sequences were observed very rarely across donors, whereas some public TCRs were present in many individuals. A later analysis found that HLA-associated TCR beta chains were more clonally expanded and had lower generation probabilities than equally common non-associated chains. In an earlier analysis of some 500 of the donors, most TCR beta V segments were observed in productive rearrangements about 90% or about 30% of the time, broadly matching IMGT annotations. The study listed 150 to 200 TCR beta chains as associated with cytomegalovirus. In a later analysis, 16,951 TCR beta sequences were associated with specific HLA alleles at a false discovery rate of 0.05. Immune exposure information for the cohort was limited to CMV serostatus. In both the original and validation cohorts, the classifier was reported to diagnose cytomegalovirus status with high specificity and sensitivity. A later analysis reported that several top co-occurrence clusters appeared linked to parvovirus B19, influenza, CMV and Epstein-Barr virus. A group of highly shared sequence variants was considered likely to be a technical artifact of the sequencing pipeline. In a later analysis, most CMV-associated TCR beta chains were found to appear HLA-restricted, with HLA associations seemingly driven largely by CMV exposure. About 17 rarely observed V segments, including chromosome 9 orphons, were excluded from the earlier analysis of 550 to 700 of the donors because counts were too low.

Preparation of the library involved the immunoSEQ multiplex PCR assay. A mixture of 60 forward primers for TCR Vbeta segments and 13 reverse primers for TCR Jbeta segments was used in the multiplex PCR. A multiplex PCR assay on genomic DNA amplified the CDR3 region of rearranged TCR beta genes. On the Illumina HiSeq System, the amplified TCR beta libraries were sequenced as 87-base-pair reads. Processing in the source paper ran as follows. In a later analysis, 80 million or so unique TCR beta chains were counted across the 666 repertoires, and around 10 million of these chains were shared by at least two donors. To remove PCR and sequencing errors, raw reads were error-corrected and collapsed into unique sequences using a nearest-neighbor algorithm that merged closely related sequences. Alignment of CDR3 sequences to IMGT reference sequences was used to assign V, D and J gene segments. For a sequence to be retained, at least a six-nucleotide match to both a V gene segment and a J gene segment was required. Rearrangements were called productive when the CDR3 lacked stop codons and stayed in frame with V and J; all others were non-productive. Following IMGT convention, CDR3 was defined as the stretch from the second conserved V-encoded cysteine to the conserved J-encoded phenylalanine. Sequences without an unambiguous match to a single V gene segment were excluded from the earlier analysis of about 600 of the donors. In an earlier analysis of around 590 of the donors, a V segment was called functional when productive rearrangements were above 56.7%, and segregating when the standard deviation between donors exceeded 5%. To diagnose cytomegalovirus status from the catalog of TCR beta chain sequences, a statistical classification framework was built. In a later analysis, TCR nucleotide sequences were compared against IMGT/GENE-DB human TR gene sequences so that V and J genes could be assigned. The TCRdist pipeline was used in a later analysis to assign CDR3 sequences and most-parsimonious VDJ recombination scenarios. In a later analysis, each TCR beta chain was defined by its CDR3 amino acid sequence together with its V-gene family, and reads without a unique V-gene family were excluded. In a later analysis, a few hundred highly shared, low-generation-probability nucleotide sequences were removed to address suspected cross-contamination and a sequencing artifact. A later analysis calculated a clonal expansion index for each public chain from normalized within-repertoire ranks of inferred template counts. In a later analysis, generation probabilities were computed with a VDJ recombination model fitted to out-of-frame rearrangements, and the resulting probabilities were checked against IGoR. In a later analysis, hypergeometric tests were used to score TCR-TCR, TCR-HLA and TCR-CMV co-occurrence, with a repertoire-size bias correction applied to TCR pairs. To estimate false discovery rates, a later analysis permuted the HLA or CMV assignments 20 times. In a later analysis, co-occurring TCRs were grouped with DBSCAN, and TCRdist sequence similarity was added when clustering was performed within HLA-allele-positive subsets. Repertoires with fewer than 30,000 or more than 120,000 public chains, plus five repertoires with anomalous nucleotide sharing, were excluded from co-occurrence clustering. Sourced from immuneACCESS, this table was stored by TCRdb with only in-frame sequences that have V and J called. A share of the clones is absent; for the studies checked, an unresolved V gene accounts for under half, and the remainder has no known explanation. D and trimming were read from the DNA, whereas the V and J calls and clone size are those reported in that table. Counted in this sample were under 200,000 clones; around 86% of them appeared once. Clones ranked in the top ten supply 1.5% to 2% of the sample.

The sample taken for sequencing was PBMCs. The V gene is TRBV11-2 and the J gene is TRBJ2-3; the D gene is not confidently resolved. The origin of this receptor is a human donor in good health. The DNA sequence is as follows: TGTGCCAGCAGCTTATTCTCGGAGACAGATACGCAGTATTTT. This codes for CASSLFSETDTQYF. Extended through the reference TRBV11-2 and TRBJ2-3 proteins, this CDR3 yields the full variable domain: EAGVAQSPRYKIIEKRQSVAFWCNPISGHATLYWYQQILGQGPKLLIQFQNNGVVDDSQLPKDRFSAERLKGVDSTLKIQPAKLEDSAVYLCASSLFSETDTQYFGPGTRLTVL.